The 12 T cell receptor beta chains reported below all come from one sample, sequenced in a study of T cell responses to AZD1222 COVID-19 vaccine. Profiled with immunoSEQ multiplex PCR; TCRdb holds only in-frame clones, not every one. The sample includes some 130,000 clones, around 90% seen only once; the top ten take just under 6.5%. The sample here was peripheral blood, taken on day 0 of AZD1222 vaccination. Receptor source: an adult in good health.

The chain recombines TRBV7-2 with TRBJ1-2; D may be TRBD1 (6 bases). The CDR3 covers 13 residues. Per the germline V gene, CDR1 is SGHTA and CDR2 is FQGNSA. V gave up 1 base and J gave up 8 bases, with 11 bases separating them. The CDR3 loop reads CASSLVTQGGYTF. The DNA of the CDR3 is TGTGCCAGCAGCTTAGTCACCCAGGGGGGCTACACCTTC.

The chain combines TRBV18 with TRBJ2-3; D assignment may be TRBD1 or TRBD2 (5 bases each). This CDR3 contains 14 residues. Germline assignment: CDR1 KGHSH and CDR2 LQKENI. Between the trimmed V and J ends, which lost 3 bases and 4 bases, there was a span of 11 bases. The chain's CDR3 is CASSPGTPADTQYF. CDR3 nucleotide sequence: TGTGCCAGCTCACCCGGGACCCCCGCAGATACGCAGTATTTT.

V is TRBV30 and J is TRBJ1-6; D might be TRBD1 (6 bases). Germline CDR1 is GTSNPN and CDR2 is SVGIG (reference sequence). V gave up 0 bases and J gave up 8 bases, with 14 bases separating them. The CDR3 has 15 residues. The CDR3 loop reads CAWSVPRGRDSPLHF. CDR3 nucleotide sequence: TGTGCCTGGAGTGTCCCCAGGGGCCGGGATTCACCCCTCCACTTT.

The chain joins TRBV9 to TRBJ1-4, with 7 bases lining up with TRBD1. Per germline, CDR1 SGDLS and CDR2 YYNGEE. With 3 bases clipped from V and 10 bases from J, the junction kept 3 bases outside the gene matches. This CDR3 is 12 amino acids long. The CDR3 reads CASSGGDRKLFF. CDR3 nucleotides: TGTGCCAGCAGCGGGGGGGACAGAAAACTGTTTTTT.

This chain connects TRBV4-3 to TRBJ2-7; D is uncertain. CDR1 and CDR2 from the germline V gene are LGHNA and YSLEER. Trimming left V 0 bases short and J 4 bases short, with 10 bases between. The length of the CDR3 is 14 residues. The CDR3 DNA sequence: TGCGCCAGCAGCCAAGAGCCAAATACTTACGAGCAGTACTTC. Encoded protein: CASSQEPNTYEQYF.

The chain combines TRBV30 with TRBJ1-2, with D unclear. The CDR3 has 12 amino acids. V dropped 2 bases and J dropped 5 bases, with 9 bases sitting between them. Germline V gene sequence: CDR1 GTSNPN, CDR2 SVGIG (reference sequence). This CDR3 reads CAWSPGPYGYTF. The CDR3 DNA reads TGTGCCTGGAGTCCCGGGCCGTATGGCTACACCTTC.

This chain uses TRBV6-4 with TRBJ1-1; unclear D gene. Looked up from germline, CDR1 is MRHNA and CDR2 is SNTAGT. This CDR3 contains 13 residues. V lost 4 bases and J lost 0, with 6 bases in between. CDR3 coding DNA: TGTGCCAGCAGTGTTGAGTTGAACACTGAAGCTTTCTTT. This gives the protein CASSVELNTEAFF.

The chain couples TRBV10-1 to TRBJ2-5; TRBD2 aligns across 7 bases. V shed 0 bases and J 4 bases; nucleotides not matched to a gene: 2. Germline CDR1 reads WNHNN; CDR2 reads SYGVQD (reference sequence). CDR3 length equals 14 residues. CDR3 residues: CASSESGGGETQYF. The CDR3 DNA follows: TGCGCCAGCAGTGAGTCGGGCGGGGGAGAGACCCAGTACTTC.

This clone was counted once. The chain joins TRBV27 to TRBJ1-6; D is unresolved. CDR1 MNHEY and CDR2 SMNVEV come from the germline V gene (reference sequence). This CDR3 is 13 amino acids long. V lost 3 bases to trimming and J lost 8 bases, with 8 bases between them. Here the CDR3 reads CASSFATHSPLHF. CDR3 coding DNA: TGTGCCAGCAGTTTCGCTACCCATTCACCCCTCCACTTT.

The rearrangement uses TRBV11-2 and TRBJ2-1, with 7 bases fitting TRBD1. Losses at the gene ends were 4 bases for V and 1 base for J; bases not matched to a gene: 10. Germline assignment: CDR1 SGHAT and CDR2 FQNNGV. CDR3 size: 17 residues. The CDR3 is CASSYRDSENSYNEQFF. The CDR3 DNA follows: TGTGCCAGCAGCTACCGGGACAGCGAAAATTCCTACAATGAGCAGTTCTTC.

V and J are TRBV11-2 and TRBJ2-2; D remains ambiguous. V was cut by 2 bases and J by 7 bases, with 2 bases left in between. Germline loops: CDR1 SGHAT, CDR2 FQNNGV. This CDR3 has 11 amino acids. The CDR3 bases are TGTGCCAGCAGCTTAAGCGGGGAGCTGTTTTTT. It yields the protein CASSLSGELFF. The whole variable domain, filled in from reference TRBV11-2 and TRBJ2-2, reads EAGVAQSPRYKIIEKRQSVAFWCNPISGHATLYWYQQILGQGPKLLIQFQNNGVVDDSQLPKDRFSAERLKGVDSTLKIQPAKLEDSAVYLCASSLSGELFFGEGSRLTVL.

J is TRBJ1-6 and V is TRBV5-1; 11 bases match TRBD1. CDR3 length equals 20 residues. Germline V gene data show CDR1 as SGHRS and CDR2 as YFSETQ. The junction had 27 bases not matched to a gene; V was cut back by 5 bases and J by 14 bases. The CDR3 DNA reads as TGCGCCAGCAGGGGAAATCTCGGACAGGGGGCATCCCAACATCCGGTTTCCCTCCACTTT. It encodes CASRGNLGQGASQHPVSLHF.